The clone carrying this TCR beta chain was found a few times. TCRdb's table, derived via immunoSEQ multiplex PCR, lists solely in-frame clones and lacks some. Among around 280,000 clones listed, approximately 83% were seen once. This entry belongs to a study of blood T cell repertoires in COVID-19. Across the study: Samples taken during acute and convalescent COVID-19 were collected in the United States, Italy and Spain. The cDNA or gDNA used as material had been derived from T cells, B-cell-depleted T cells, or PBMCs.

Per germline, CDR1 SEHNR and CDR2 FQNEAQ (reference sequence). This CDR3 region has 16 residues. Germline trimming cut 7 bases from V and 2 bases from J; bases unmatched to any gene: 12. The chain joins TRBV7-9 to TRBJ1-1; 8 nucleotides agree with TRBD1. This receptor was identified in a woman in her 30s who had recovered from COVID-19. Sequenced input: peripheral blood. CDR3 amino acids: CASTAQGAVGNTEAFF. DNA for the CDR3: TGTGCCAGCACCGCCCAGGGGGCCGTGGGAAACACTGAAGCTTTCTTT.